Below are 31 T cell receptor beta chains sequenced from a single sample in a study of OX40 agonist ivuxolimab in advanced cancers. Assay: immunoSEQ multiplex PCR; the TCRdb copy retains only in-frame clones and omits some. Of 96,000 or so clones in the sample, 90% were seen once. Sample: CD4+ or CD8+ T cells sorted from blood, taken in a trial of the OX40 agonist ivuxolimab. The receptors were sampled from an adult with an advanced solid tumor such as melanoma, head and neck, liver or kidney cancer.

V usage is TRBV29-1 and J usage is TRBJ2-3, with D possibly being TRBD2 (7 bases). The germline V gene has CDR1 SQVTM and CDR2 ANQGSEA. The CDR3 loop spans 13 amino acids. V lost 5 bases, J lost 0 bases, and 9 bases lay in between. The CDR3 nucleotides read TGCAGCGTTAAGGGGGGGAGCACAGATACGCAGTATTTT. Its translation is CSVKGGSTDTQYF.

The chain employs TRBV15 and TRBJ2-5; D gene uncertain. The V gene lost 5 bases and the J gene lost 5 bases, with 12 bases spanning the gap. This CDR3 has 13 residues. The V gene's germline CDR1 is LNHNV and CDR2 YYDKDF (reference sequence). CDR3 region: CATSRGNRETQYF. CDR3 sequence (DNA): TGTGCCACCAGCCGAGGCAACCGGGAGACCCAGTACTTC.

J is TRBJ2-1 and V is TRBV29-1; 7 bases match TRBD2. The CDR3 extends over 12 amino acids. Germline lookup yields CDR1 SQVTM and CDR2 ANQGSEA. Trimming cost V 1 base and J 13 bases; bases outside gene matches: 7. The CDR3, as DNA: TGCAGCGTTGAAGGGGGCCTAGCGGAACAGTTCTTC. As protein: CSVEGGLAEQFF.

The V and J genes are TRBV11-2 and TRBJ2-2; possible D gene TRBD1, 5 bases. This CDR3 is 15 amino acids long. The germline V and J ends were trimmed by 7 bases and 0 bases, with 12 bases remaining between them. Germline assignment: CDR1 SGHAT and CDR2 FQNNGV. The CDR3 nucleotides read TGTGCCAGCACCGAAGGGGTAACGAACACCGGGGAGCTGTTTTTT. The encoded protein is CASTEGVTNTGELFF. The entire variable domain, with the rest obtained from reference TRBV11-2 and TRBJ2-2, is as follows: EAGVAQSPRYKIIEKRQSVAFWCNPISGHATLYWYQQILGQGPKLLIQFQNNGVVDDSQLPKDRFSAERLKGVDSTLKIQPAKLEDSAVYLCASTEGVTNTGELFFGEGSRLTVL.

This clone was found a few times. The rearrangement joins TRBV7-8 to TRBJ2-5; 13 nucleotides align to TRBD2. The CDR3 loop spans 15 amino acids. V trimming: 5 bases; J trimming: 3 bases; junction bases outside the gene matches: 3. Germline V gene data show CDR1 as SGHVS and CDR2 as FQNEAQ. CDR3 sequence: CASSGLAGVKETQYF. The CDR3 coding sequence is TGTGCCAGCAGCGGACTAGCGGGAGTAAAAGAGACCCAGTACTTC.

This clone was seen once. The DNA of the CDR3 is TGTGCCAGCAGCCCTCACGCGGGGGTCTCCTTTTCTGGCGGGAATGGAACAGATACGCAGTATTTT. This encodes CASSPHAGVSFSGGNGTDTQYF. J is TRBJ2-3 and V is TRBV7-3, with 7 bases aligning to TRBD2. Per germline, CDR1 SGHTA and CDR2 FQGTGA. The CDR3 spans 22 residues. V trimming: 5 bases; J trimming: 3 bases; junction bases outside the gene matches: 29.

The CDR3 loop reads CASSLSNRGGYGYTF. CDR3 DNA sequence: TGTGCCAGCAGTTTATCGAACAGGGGAGGCTATGGCTACACCTTC. The rearrangement uses TRBV27 and TRBJ1-2, with 7 bases aligning to TRBD1. The CDR3 loop spans 15 amino acids. V was pared by 0 bases and J by 4 bases, with 5 bases of the junction left unmatched. CDR1 and CDR2 (germline): MNHEY, SMNVEV (reference sequence).

The chain carries TRBV2 and TRBJ1-4, with D possibly being TRBD1 (5 bases). The CDR3 runs 15 residues. CDR1 is SNHLY, CDR2 FYNNEI, per germline. V lost 3 bases and J lost 1, with 9 bases in between. The CDR3 bases are TGTGCCAGCAGTGAGTTTAGGGGAACTAATGAAAAACTGTTTTTT. Protein: CASSEFRGTNEKLFF.

The chain has TRBV6-1 and TRBJ1-6; the D is unclear. V lost 2 bases, J lost 13 bases, and 21 bases lay in between. The CDR3 spans 16 residues. Germline V CDR1 and CDR2: MNHNS, SASEGT. As DNA, the CDR3 is TGTGCCAGCAGTGAATACTCAGTACCCGGATCGGGGCCCCTCCACTTT. It is translated as CASSEYSVPGSGPLHF.

In its sample, this clone was seen once. This rearrangement joins TRBV6-6 to TRBJ2-7; the D gene is possibly TRBD2 (5 bases). Germline V gene sequence: CDR1 MNHNY, CDR2 SVGAGI (reference sequence). The CDR3 totals 13 residues. The V and J ends lost 6 bases and 7 bases respectively, with 16 bases between them. As DNA, the CDR3 is TGTGCCAGCAGCCCCGGACTGGCCTTTGAGCAGTACTTC. Its translation is CASSPGLAFEQYF.

In its sample, this clone was seen a few times. The V and J genes are TRBV30 and TRBJ1-5; 10 nucleotides align to TRBD1. This CDR3 has 14 residues. With 2 bases clipped from V and 7 bases from J, the junction kept 5 bases outside the gene matches. Germline CDR1 GTSNPN, CDR2 SVGIG (reference sequence). DNA for the CDR3: TGTGCCTGGAGTCCGGACAGGGGGTACCAGCCCCAGCATTTT. Its protein is CAWSPDRGYQPQHF.

This clone was seen a single time. The rearrangement links TRBV4-3 to TRBJ1-4; D call uncertain. Germline CDR1 reads LGHNA; CDR2 reads YSLEER. This CDR3 has 15 residues. Between the trimmed V and J ends, which lost 2 bases and 4 bases, there was a span of 11 bases. CDR3 amino acids: CASSQSVGVNEKLFF. CDR3 DNA: TGCGCCAGCAGCCAATCTGTCGGAGTTAATGAAAAACTGTTTTTT.

The chain employs TRBV6-6 and TRBJ1-4; tentative D call: TRBD1 (5 bases). CDR1 MNHNY and CDR2 SVGAGI come from the germline V gene (reference sequence). This CDR3 comprises 15 residues. V was trimmed by 4 bases and J by 6 bases, leaving 15 bases between them. CDR3 residues: CASSFPSRGYEKLFF. In DNA form, the CDR3 reads TGTGCCAGCAGTTTTCCCTCCCGGGGGTATGAAAAACTGTTTTTT.

V and J are TRBV7-2 and TRBJ2-7, with TRBD2 identical over 10 bases. Germline V gene data show CDR1 as SGHTA and CDR2 as FQGNSA. After removal of 5 bases from V and 2 bases from J, the junction contained 9 bases not matched to a gene. The CDR3 runs to 16 residues. The chain's CDR3 is CASSPTRTSGTYEQYF. The CDR3 nucleotides read TGTGCCAGCAGCCCGACCAGGACTAGCGGCACCTACGAGCAGTACTTC.

Only one count was recorded for this clone. The J gene is TRBJ1-2, the V gene TRBV19, with D possibly TRBD1 on 5 matching bases. Germline V lookup: CDR1 LNHDA, CDR2 SQIVND (reference sequence). Trimming cost V 8 bases and J 4 bases, with 11 bases left between them. CDR3 length equals 12 residues. This CDR3 reads CASRGTLYGYTF. The CDR3 DNA sequence: TGTGCCAGTCGGGGCACTCTCTATGGCTACACCTTC.

This clone was recorded a few times. The CDR3 coding sequence is TGTGCCATCGGAGGATGGGGAGACTTGAACACTGAAGCTTTCTTT. Its protein is CAIGGWGDLNTEAFF. The chain couples TRBV10-3 to TRBJ1-1, with unresolved D. The CDR3 sequence is 15 residues long. With 8 bases removed from V and 0 bases from J, the gap between germline ends came to 16 bases. The V gene's germline CDR1 is ENHRY and CDR2 SYGVKD.

The chain links TRBV10-2 to TRBJ2-1; TRBD2 might be the D (5 bases). CDR1 WSHSY and CDR2 SAAADI come from the germline V gene. The CDR3 has 17 amino acids. V lost 0 bases, J lost 4 bases, and 16 bases lay in between. In DNA, the CDR3 is TGCGCCAGCAGTGAGTCGTTACTTACCACGGGGTACAATGAGCAGTTCTTC. It codes for CASSESLLTTGYNEQFF.

The rearrangement uses TRBV7-8 and TRBJ1-4, with D perhaps TRBD1 (6 bases). CDR3 length equals 15 residues. V gave up 5 bases and J gave up 7 bases, with 17 bases separating them. Germline V gene lookup returns CDR1 SGHVS and CDR2 FQNEAQ. The CDR3 DNA follows: TGTGCCAGCAGCAAAGGTTCGGGGGGCGGTGAAAAACTGTTTTTT. Translating it yields CASSKGSGGGEKLFF.

The V gene is TRBV6-6, the J gene TRBJ1-2; tentatively, D is TRBD1 (5 bases). The germline V gene has CDR1 MNHNY and CDR2 SVGAGI (reference sequence). The length of the CDR3 is 13 residues. V dropped 4 bases and J dropped 7 bases, with 13 bases sitting between them. The DNA for the CDR3 is TGTGCCAGCAGTTCCGGACAAGGAGTTGGCTACACCTTC. Translation gives CASSSGQGVGYTF.

V usage is TRBV29-1 and J usage is TRBJ2-7, with D perhaps TRBD2 (5 bases). Germline values: CDR1 SQVTM, CDR2 ANQGSEA. This CDR3 region has 12 residues. Deletions cut 5 bases from V and 4 bases from J, with 12 bases between. In nucleotides, the CDR3 is TGCAGCGTTTCGGGGATAGAGTACGAGCAGTACTTC. This gives the protein CSVSGIEYEQYF.

V usage is TRBV6-6 and J usage is TRBJ1-1; D remains unclear. The germline CDR1 and CDR2 sequences are MNHNY and SVGAGI (reference sequence). The CDR3 runs 11 residues. V was pared by 3 bases and J by 3 bases, with 2 bases between. The CDR3 loop is CASSYDTEAFF. DNA of the CDR3: TGTGCCAGCAGTTATGACACTGAAGCTTTCTTT.

The rearrangement joins TRBV7-2 to TRBJ1-2; D is perhaps TRBD1 (6 bases). V was clipped by 1 base and J by 4 bases, with 16 bases between them. The V gene's germline CDR1 is SGHTA and CDR2 FQGNSA. The CDR3 sequence is 16 residues long. This CDR3 reads CASSLVSNQGTYGYTF. The CDR3 DNA reads TGTGCCAGCAGCTTAGTGAGCAATCAGGGGACCTATGGCTACACCTTC.

In regard to this clone: Other DNA sequences in the sample encode the same CDR3. The rearrangement uses TRBV7-2 and TRBJ2-1; D remains ambiguous. The V end was cut by 0 bases, the J end by 4 bases, with 7 bases between. Per the germline V gene, CDR1 is SGHTA and CDR2 is FQGNSA. This CDR3 region has 14 residues. The DNA of the CDR3 is TGTGCCAGCAGCTTAGCCGGTGGGTACAATGAGCAGTTCTTC. Translation: CASSLAGGYNEQFF. The whole variable domain, filled in from reference TRBV7-2 and TRBJ2-1, reads GAGVSQSPSNKVTEKGKDVELRCDPISGHTALYWYRQSLGQGLEFLIYFQGNSAPDKSGLPSDRFSAERTGGSVSTLTIQRTQQEDSAVYLCASSLAGGYNEQFFGPGTRLTVL.

The gene calls are TRBV9 and TRBJ2-7; D possibly corresponds to TRBD1 (5 bases). Trimming pared 4 bases from V and 2 bases from J, leaving 22 bases between. CDR3 length equals 17 residues. CDR1 is SGDLS, CDR2 YYNGEE, per germline. CDR3 nucleotides: TGTGCCAGCAGCCCCGCCACCTGGTTAGGACAACCCTACGAGCAGTACTTC. It codes for CASSPATWLGQPYEQYF.

V gene TRBV5-1 combines with J gene TRBJ2-5; D is uncertain. V gave up 0 bases and J gave up 1 base, with 13 bases separating them. This CDR3 spans 16 amino acids. Per the germline V gene, CDR1 is SGHRS and CDR2 is YFSETQ. The CDR3 DNA sequence: TGCGCCAGCAGCTTGGCCGGAACCGAGACCCAAGAGACCCAGTACTTC. Residues: CASSLAGTETQETQYF.

The V gene is TRBV7-8, the J gene TRBJ2-5, with 7 bases that match TRBD1. This CDR3 has 14 amino acids. Germline-derived CDR1 and CDR2 are SGHVS and FQNEAQ. The trim removed 5 bases at V and 7 bases at J, leaving 10 bases unmatched. CDR3 sequence (DNA): TGTGCCAGCAGCGCGGCACAGGGGTCGGGGACCCAGTACTTC. This gives the protein CASSAAQGSGTQYF.

The rearrangement joins TRBV5-4 to TRBJ1-2; possibly TRBD1 for D (5 bases). Germline values: CDR1 SGHNT, CDR2 YYREEE (reference sequence). This CDR3 spans 18 amino acids. Trimming shortened V by 4 bases and J by 4 bases, and 26 bases separated the two germline ends. The DNA of the CDR3 is TGTGCCAGCAGCCAGGGAACCATGGGGAATGTGGGATTCTATGGCTACACCTTC. Translation gives CASSQGTMGNVGFYGYTF.

The J gene is TRBJ2-7, the V gene TRBV28, with TRBD1 matching 9 bases. The V gene end was trimmed by 8 bases and the J gene end by 4 bases; junction bases not matched to a gene: 9. This CDR3 comprises 14 residues. CDR1 MDHEN and CDR2 SYDVKM come from the germline V gene. The CDR3: CASFQEDRGYEQYF. The CDR3 DNA follows: TGTGCCAGCTTCCAGGAGGACAGGGGTTACGAGCAGTACTTC.

The rearrangement links TRBV5-4 to TRBJ2-2; 7 bases map to TRBD2. V lost 4 bases and J lost 5; bases outside the gene matches: 11. This CDR3 contains 16 residues. Germline lookup yields CDR1 SGHNT and CDR2 YYREEE (reference sequence). The DNA of the CDR3 is TGTGCCAGCAGCCGGGAACTAGCGAGAGAGACCGGGGAGCTGTTTTTT. Its translation: CASSRELARETGELFF.

The chain links TRBV9 to TRBJ1-1, with D possibly matching TRBD1 (6 bases). The V gene's germline CDR1 is SGDLS and CDR2 YYNGEE. Trimming took off 3 bases at V and 6 bases at J, with 12 bases between the two ends. The CDR3 is made up of 13 amino acids. The CDR3 spells CASSGGQYSEAFF. In DNA, the CDR3 is TGTGCCAGCAGCGGGGGACAATACTCTGAAGCTTTCTTT.

The genes are TRBV11-3 and TRBJ2-3; TRBD1 might be the D (6 bases). V lost 1 base to trimming and J lost 0 bases, with 14 bases between them. This CDR3 is built from 17 residues. Germline V gives CDR1 SGHNT, CDR2 YENEEA. CDR3 coding DNA: TGTGCCAGCAGCTTAGTTTGGACAGCAACTAGCACAGATACGCAGTATTTT. It codes for CASSLVWTATSTDTQYF.